One T cell receptor (beta chain) is described in this entry. Its antigen is currently not known. The input lacks base qualities; no much larger clone sits a single base away. This specimen belongs to a study of T cell changes during pregnancy in multiple sclerosis (dated 2019 in TCRdb). About the full investigation: The study looked at changes in the T cell repertoire across pregnancy in women with multiple sclerosis.

The library was produced with the immunoSEQ multiplex PCR assay. The immuneACCESS repertoire file appears here via TCRdb, limited to in-frame rearrangements. These files lack a portion of the clones; in checked studies, under half of the deficit traces to unresolved V genes, and the cause of the others is not known. The sample profile shows around 100,000 clones; roughly nine tenths of them were found once. The ten biggest clones cover around 0.79% of the sample. This receptor was identified in a female donor in good health, enrolled as a control in a pregnancy study. The source was peripheral blood, collected in the second trimester of pregnancy.

Read as DNA, the sequence is TGTGCCACCAGCAGAGATTTTGGCAGGGGTGAAAAACTGTTTTTT. It translates to CATSRDFGRGEKLFF. Recombination linked TRBV15 to TRBJ1-4; possibly the D gene is TRBD1, per 6 matching bases. For CDR1 and CDR2, the germline V gene (reference sequence) lists LNHNV and YYDKDF. From its cysteine to its phenylalanine, the CDR3 spans 15 amino acids. Just CDR3 DNA is preserved here, 45 bases in frame from base 1. V gives up 0 bases and J gives up 7 bases, and the segment between their germline ends measures 12 bases.